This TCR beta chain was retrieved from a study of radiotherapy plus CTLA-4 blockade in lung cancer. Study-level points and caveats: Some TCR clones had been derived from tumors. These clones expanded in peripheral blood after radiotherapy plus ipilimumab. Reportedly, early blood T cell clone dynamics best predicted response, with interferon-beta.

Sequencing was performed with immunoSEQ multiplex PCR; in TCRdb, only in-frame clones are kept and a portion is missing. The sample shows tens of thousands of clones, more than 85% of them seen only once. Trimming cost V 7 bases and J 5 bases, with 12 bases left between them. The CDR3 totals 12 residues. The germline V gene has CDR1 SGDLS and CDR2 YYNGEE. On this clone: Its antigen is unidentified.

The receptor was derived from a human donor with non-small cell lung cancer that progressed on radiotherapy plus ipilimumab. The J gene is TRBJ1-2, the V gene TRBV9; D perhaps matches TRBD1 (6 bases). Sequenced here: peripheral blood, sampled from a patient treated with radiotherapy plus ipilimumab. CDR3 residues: CASQRGIYGYTF. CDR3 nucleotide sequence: TGTGCCAGCCAAAGGGGGATTTATGGCTACACCTTC.